These 2 T cell receptor beta chains share one sample of origin, sequenced in a study of blood T cell repertoires in COVID-19. Data came from immunoSEQ multiplex PCR; TCRdb stores just in-frame clones and leaves some out. In the table there are some 320,000 clones, roughly 89% of which are singletons. Sequenced: PBMCs or T cells enriched from blood (not recorded which). The receptors shown here come from a man between 60 and 75 years old who had recovered from COVID-19.

This chain joins TRBV16 and TRBJ2-2; weak D call: TRBD2 (5 bases). V lost 2 bases and J lost 4, with 11 bases in between. The germline V gene has CDR1 KGHSY and CDR2 FQNENV. The CDR3 length is 15 residues. CDR3 region: CASSQVRAFTGELFF. Written as DNA, the CDR3 is TGTGCCAGCAGCCAAGTGCGGGCGTTCACCGGGGAGCTGTTTTTT.

CDR3 DNA sequence: TGTGCCACCAGTGAACGAGAAAACATTCAGTACTTC. It is translated as CATSERENIQYF. The chain combines TRBV24-1 with TRBJ2-4, with D uncertain. The V end was cut by 4 bases, the J end by 5 bases, with 5 bases between. CDR3 length: 12 amino acids. Germline CDR1 reads KGHDR; CDR2 reads SFDVKD.